This TCR beta chain originates from a study of PD-L1 blockade in urothelial cancer. About the study: Bladder-origin urothelial cancer in males described about 85% of the 29 patients. Earlier, patients had received 0 to 3 chemotherapy regimens. At 6 weeks and at 3 weeks (second dose) after treatment start, blood was analyzed.

Trimming left V 7 bases short and J 2 bases short, with 12 bases between. Germline V gene data show CDR1 as MNHNY and CDR2 as SVGAGI (reference sequence). CDR3 length: 14 amino acids. Sequencing was performed with immunoSEQ multiplex PCR; in TCRdb, only in-frame clones are kept and a portion is missing. The table records about 50,000 clones, around 77% of them present only once. The chain joins TRBV6-6 to TRBJ1-5, with D maybe TRBD1 (6 bases). The sequencing here drew on PBMCs, taken around atezolizumab (anti-PD-L1) treatment. The TCR comes from a man between 65 and 80 years old with urothelial cancer. Written as DNA, the CDR3 is TGTGCCAGCAAACAGGGCAATGGCAATCAGCCCCAGCATTTT. The encoded protein is CASKQGNGNQPQHF.